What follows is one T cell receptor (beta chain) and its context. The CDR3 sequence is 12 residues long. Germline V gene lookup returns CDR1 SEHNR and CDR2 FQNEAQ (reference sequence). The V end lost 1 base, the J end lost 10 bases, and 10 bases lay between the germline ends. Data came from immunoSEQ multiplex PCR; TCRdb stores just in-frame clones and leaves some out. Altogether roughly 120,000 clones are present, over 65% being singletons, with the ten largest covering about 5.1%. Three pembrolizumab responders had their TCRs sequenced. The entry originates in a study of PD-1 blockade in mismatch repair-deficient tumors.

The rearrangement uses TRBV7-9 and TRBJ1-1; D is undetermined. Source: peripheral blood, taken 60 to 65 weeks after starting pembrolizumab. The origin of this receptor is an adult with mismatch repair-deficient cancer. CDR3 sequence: CASSLGQAAAFF. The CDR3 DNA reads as TGTGCCAGCAGCTTAGGTCAGGCGGCAGCTTTCTTT.